The 32 T cell receptor beta chains below were found in one sample sequenced in a study of graft-versus-host responses after intestinal transplantation. Clones were read by immunoSEQ multiplex PCR, and TCRdb kept only the in-frame ones, dropping some. The sample holds tens of thousands of clones, roughly 33% seen once. There were approximately 200,000 CFSE-labeled responder cells plated together with approximately 200,000 irradiated, violet-dye-labeled stimulator cells. This specimen consisted of alloreactive CD8+ T cells from a mixed lymphocyte reaction culture, obtained before intestinal transplant. Specified subset: CFSE-low proliferating T cells sorted from approximately six-day pre-transplant mixed lymphocyte reaction (GvH or HvG direction). These receptors were taken from a human patient who received an intestinal transplant.

The chain is built from TRBV6-8 and TRBJ1-3; 9 bases are a match to TRBD1. The CDR3 is made up of 15 amino acids. V trimming: 5 bases; J trimming: 4 bases; junction bases outside the gene matches: 6. CDR1 and CDR2 (germline): MNHGY, SAAAGT. CDR3 in DNA: TGTGCCAGCAGTCTCTACAGGGGGCAAGGAAACACCATATATTTT. Amino acid sequence: CASSLYRGQGNTIYF.

The gene calls are TRBV7-9 and TRBJ2-7, with 7 nucleotides matching TRBD1. With V trimmed by 5 bases and J by 2 bases, 6 bases remained unmatched. The CDR3 contains 14 residues. Germline CDR1 reads SEHNR; CDR2 reads FQNEAQ (reference sequence). The CDR3 loop reads CASSTGQRTYEQYF. The CDR3 DNA follows: TGTGCCAGCAGCACGGGACAGCGCACCTACGAGCAGTACTTC.

This clone has more than one count but fewer than ten. The chain links TRBV7-3 to TRBJ2-2; 12 bases line up with TRBD2. This CDR3 contains 17 residues. V shed 5 bases and J 6 bases; nucleotides not matched to a gene: 10. The germline V gene encodes CDR1 SGHTA and CDR2 FQGTGA. The CDR3 region is CASSATSGSGRAGELFF. Written as DNA, the CDR3 is TGTGCCAGCAGCGCGACTAGCGGGAGTGGGCGGGCCGGGGAGCTGTTTTTT. Full variable domain (outside the CDR3, taken from reference TRBV7-3 and TRBJ2-2): GAGVSQTPSNKVTEKGKYVELRCDPISGHTALYWYRQSLGQGPEFLIYFQGTGAADDSGLPNDRFFAVRPEGSVSTLKIQRTERGDSAVYLCASSATSGSGRAGELFFGEGSRLTVL.

The chain employs TRBV4-2 and TRBJ2-3; maybe TRBD2 (7 bases). Germline V lookup: CDR1 LGHNA, CDR2 YNFKEQ. The CDR3 consists of 17 residues. The V end was cut by 0 bases, the J end by 4 bases, with 17 bases between. The CDR3 nucleotides are TGTGCCAGCAGCCAAGAGGGGGCCGGGGGGTTTCCAGATACGCAGTATTTT. Its translation: CASSQEGAGGFPDTQYF.

This clone rates as medium-sized. The J gene is TRBJ2-7, the V gene TRBV27; 9 bases map to TRBD1. The ends lost 8 bases at V and 3 bases at J; junction bases unmatched: 11. CDR1 is MNHEY, CDR2 SMNVEV, per germline (reference sequence). The CDR3 length is 15 residues. This CDR3 is CASGWLGQGRYEQYF. The CDR3 DNA follows: TGTGCCAGCGGTTGGTTAGGACAGGGGCGCTACGAGCAGTACTTC.

The chain couples TRBV7-9 to TRBJ1-5; TRBD1 aligns across 7 bases. Per the germline V gene, CDR1 is SEHNR and CDR2 is FQNEAQ (reference sequence). J was trimmed by 5 bases and V by 5 bases; bases with no gene match: 6. CDR3 size: 14 residues. Here the CDR3 DNA reads TGTGCCAGCAGCCCCACAGGGGCGGATCAGCCCCAGCATTTT. Amino acids: CASSPTGADQPQHF.

The chain couples TRBV19 to TRBJ2-7; 9 nucleotides align to TRBD2. Germline loops: CDR1 LNHDA, CDR2 SQIVND (reference sequence). This CDR3 spans 13 amino acids. J gave up 3 bases and V 5 bases, and 2 bases lay outside the gene matches. CDR3 sequence reads: CASSRTSVYEQYF. The CDR3 nucleotides are TGTGCCAGTAGTCGGACTAGCGTCTACGAGCAGTACTTC.

This clone was picked up a small number of times. V and J are TRBV2 and TRBJ1-2; 7 nucleotides agree with TRBD1. CDR3 length: 14 amino acids. Losses at the gene ends were 6 bases for V and 6 bases for J; bases not matched to a gene: 10. CDR1 SNHLY and CDR2 FYNNEI come from the germline V gene. In nucleotides, the CDR3 is TGTGCCAGCAGCCCCCGGACAGGAACGGATGGCTACACCTTC. Residues: CASSPRTGTDGYTF.

The V gene is TRBV2, the J gene TRBJ2-3, with 11 bases fitting TRBD2. Germline V gene lookup returns CDR1 SNHLY and CDR2 FYNNEI. The CDR3 is made up of 15 amino acids. With V trimmed by 6 bases and J by 2 bases, 4 bases remained unmatched. CDR3 nucleotides: TGTGCCAGCAGCCCACTAGCGGGAGACACAGATACGCAGTATTTT. This encodes CASSPLAGDTDTQYF. Variable domain in full (rest from reference TRBV2 and TRBJ2-3): EPEVTQTPSHQVTQMGQEVILRCVPISNHLYFYWYRQILGQKVEFLVSFYNNEISEKSEIFDDQFSVERPDGSNFTLKIRSTKLEDSAMYFCASSPLAGDTDTQYFGPGTRLTVL.

This chain joins TRBV6-5 and TRBJ1-5; 8 bases map to TRBD1. After removal of 5 bases from V and 2 bases from J, the junction contained 2 bases not matched to a gene. Germline CDR1 and CDR2: MNHEY and SVGAGI. The CDR3 runs to 14 residues. The DNA of the CDR3 is TGTGCCAGCAGTATGGGACAGGGCAATCAGCCCCAGCATTTT. Its translation: CASSMGQGNQPQHF.

The chain uses TRBV13 and TRBJ1-3; TRBD1 matches at 10 bases. The CDR3 consists of 14 residues. Germline V lookup: CDR1 PRHDT, CDR2 FYEKMQ (reference sequence). The J segment lost 4 bases and the V segment lost 3 bases, leaving 0 bases of the junction unmatched. CDR3 residues: CASSLGQGGNTIYF. In DNA, the CDR3 is TGTGCCAGCAGCTTGGGACAGGGGGGAAACACCATATATTTT.

The genes are TRBV6-5 and TRBJ1-6; a weak D match, TRBD1 (6 bases). The V gene's germline CDR1 is MNHEY and CDR2 SVGAGI. The CDR3 spans 14 residues. V was clipped by 5 bases and J by 10 bases, with 15 bases between them. As DNA, the CDR3 is TGTGCCAGCAGTGACACAGGGAGGCGCTCACCCCTCCACTTT. It specifies CASSDTGRRSPLHF.

The chain carries TRBV11-2 and TRBJ2-1, with D uncertain. Germline CDR1 and CDR2: SGHAT and FQNNGV. Trimming shortened V by 10 bases and J by 4 bases, and 8 bases separated the two germline ends. CDR3 size: 11 residues. This CDR3 is CATWQYNEQFF. The CDR3 nucleotides are TGTGCCACTTGGCAGTACAATGAGCAGTTCTTC.

This clone turned up a few times. The chain carries TRBV7-9 and TRBJ1-2, with unresolved D. Between the trimmed V and J ends, which lost 1 base and 5 bases, there was a span of 11 bases. Germline-derived CDR1 and CDR2 are SEHNR and FQNEAQ (reference sequence). The length of the CDR3 is 14 residues. The CDR3 coding sequence is TGTGCCAGCAGCTTAGTTGGCGGTTCGTATGGCTACACCTTC. As protein: CASSLVGGSYGYTF.

The chain links TRBV7-6 to TRBJ2-1, with a weak D call TRBD1 (5 bases). Germline loops: CDR1 SGHVS, CDR2 FNYEAQ. V gave up 3 bases and J gave up 2 bases, with 8 bases separating them. The CDR3 consists of 14 residues. Written as DNA, the CDR3 is TGTGCCAGCAGCTTGGGGCCTGCCTACAATGAGCAGTTCTTC. This encodes CASSLGPAYNEQFF.

This rearrangement joins TRBV27 to TRBJ1-1; D uncertain. Trimming left V 1 base short and J 1 base short, with 19 bases between. CDR1 and CDR2 (germline): MNHEY, SMNVEV (reference sequence). The CDR3 covers 18 residues. The chain's CDR3 is CASSLWSPSSGSNTEAFF. The CDR3 region has the DNA TGTGCCAGCAGTTTATGGTCACCTTCGTCCGGGTCGAACACTGAAGCTTTCTTT.

This rearrangement joins TRBV27 to TRBJ2-3, with unresolved D. V lost 2 bases to trimming and J lost 6 bases, with 9 bases between them. Germline lookup yields CDR1 MNHEY and CDR2 SMNVEV (reference sequence). The CDR3 has 13 residues. DNA for the CDR3: TGTGCCAGCAGTTTAACGGCCTGGGATACGCAGTATTTT. This translates into CASSLTAWDTQYF.

This rearrangement joins TRBV2 to TRBJ2-7; TRBD1 matches 7 bases. Germline lookup yields CDR1 SNHLY and CDR2 FYNNEI. V gave up 6 bases and J gave up 2 bases; unmatched junction bases: 1. The CDR3 has 12 amino acids. This CDR3 is CASRGGTYEQYF. The CDR3 DNA reads TGTGCCAGCAGAGGGGGCACCTACGAGCAGTACTTC.

This chain uses TRBV4-3 with TRBJ2-1, with 7 positions matching TRBD2. The germline V gene encodes CDR1 LGHNA and CDR2 YSLEER. Germline trimming cut 1 base from V and 8 bases from J; bases unmatched to any gene: 8. The CDR3 is 15 residues long. CDR3 nucleotides: TGCGCCAGCAGCCAAGTGCGCGGGAGACCCGATGAGCAGTTCTTC. This codes for CASSQVRGRPDEQFF.

The chain combines TRBV19 with TRBJ2-3; perhaps TRBD1 as D (6 bases). Trimming removed 6 bases at V and 2 bases at J, with 15 bases between. Germline V gene sequence: CDR1 LNHDA, CDR2 SQIVND (reference sequence). This CDR3 is built from 15 residues. CDR3 loop: CASRDRRLSTDTQYF. The CDR3 DNA reads TGTGCCAGTAGAGACAGGCGTCTTTCCACAGATACGCAGTATTTT.

This clone was seen a few times. V is TRBV28 and J is TRBJ2-7; the D gene is possibly TRBD2 (5 bases). The germline V gene encodes CDR1 MDHEN and CDR2 SYDVKM. This CDR3 has 13 residues. Trimming took 2 bases from V and 2 from J, leaving 7 bases between them. The CDR3 region has the DNA TGTGCCAGCAGTTTACTAGCCGCCTACGAGCAGTACTTC. This gives the protein CASSLLAAYEQYF.

The J gene is TRBJ2-3, the V gene TRBV6-5; TRBD2 aligns across 7 bases. The germline V gene encodes CDR1 MNHEY and CDR2 SVGAGI. After removal of 3 bases from V and 4 bases from J, the junction contained 7 bases not matched to a gene. The CDR3 is 15 residues long. Here the CDR3 reads CASSYGREPADTQYF. For the CDR3, the DNA is TGTGCCAGCAGTTATGGGCGGGAGCCCGCAGATACGCAGTATTTT.

This clone was detected a few times. This chain links TRBV13 with TRBJ2-7, with 10 bases lining up with TRBD1. The ends lost 5 bases at V and 3 bases at J; junction bases unmatched: 7. Germline V gives CDR1 PRHDT, CDR2 FYEKMQ (reference sequence). The CDR3 is 15 amino acids. In DNA, the CDR3 is TGTGCCAGCAGCGCCGGGACAGGGGCCTTCTACGAGCAGTACTTC. This sequence encodes CASSAGTGAFYEQYF.

The chain is built from TRBV12-5 and TRBJ2-7; TRBD1 might be the D (5 bases). Trimming took off 0 bases at V and 3 bases at J, with 12 bases between the two ends. The CDR3 is 15 amino acids. The germline V gene encodes CDR1 LGHNT and CDR2 FRNRAP. CDR3 in amino acids: CASGLVQVDRYEQYF. CDR3 in DNA: TGTGCTAGTGGTTTGGTACAGGTTGATCGCTACGAGCAGTACTTC.

By sample share, this clone is medium-sized (0.01 to 0.1%). V gene TRBV23-1 combines with J gene TRBJ1-6; D is unresolved. TRBV23-1 is filed as an ORF, its function uncertain. V lost 6 bases to trimming and J lost 5 bases, with 14 bases between them. CDR3 length: 15 amino acids. CDR3 loop: CASSPADDNNSPLHF. The CDR3 nucleotides read TGCGCCAGCAGCCCCGCGGACGACAATAATTCACCCCTCCACTTT.

This clone is categorized as medium-sized. The chain carries TRBV5-1 and TRBJ2-7; 7 nucleotides match TRBD2. This CDR3 has 15 residues. CDR1 and CDR2 (germline): SGHRS, YFSETQ. Unmatched junction bases numbered 9, after V lost 6 bases and J lost 0 bases. CDR3 DNA sequence: TGCGCCAGCACCCAGTCCGGGGGGAGCTCCTACGAGCAGTACTTC. Translation: CASTQSGGSSYEQYF.

The rearrangement joins TRBV4-2 to TRBJ2-1; D is ambiguous. Per germline, CDR1 LGHNA and CDR2 YNFKEQ. This CDR3 has 14 amino acids. The germline V and J ends were trimmed by 3 bases and 6 bases, with 12 bases remaining between them. CDR3 amino acids: CASSHTPTRNEQFF. As DNA, the CDR3 is TGTGCCAGCAGCCATACCCCGACGCGCAATGAGCAGTTCTTC.

This chain's CDR3 is CASSVVGANEQFF. The CDR3 nucleotides are TGTGCCAGCAGCGTAGTTGGGGCGAATGAGCAGTTCTTC. V usage is TRBV9 and J usage is TRBJ2-1; D perhaps matches TRBD1 (5 bases). The CDR3 totals 13 residues. Germline V gene lookup returns CDR1 SGDLS and CDR2 YYNGEE. Trimming removed 0 bases at V and 7 bases at J, with 8 bases between.

The V gene is TRBV18, the J gene TRBJ2-1; D is uncertain. The ends were cut back, 2 bases at V and 4 bases at J, with 6 bases in the middle. The germline V gene encodes CDR1 KGHSH and CDR2 LQKENI. The CDR3 spans 13 residues. The CDR3 DNA sequence: TGTGCCAGCTCACCATTAGCTTACAATGAGCAGTTCTTC. Protein sequence: CASSPLAYNEQFF. Full variable domain (missing parts from reference TRBV18 and TRBJ2-1): NAGVMQNPRHLVRRRGQEARLRCSPMKGHSHVYWYRQLPEEGLKFMVYLQKENIIDESGMPKERFSAEFPKEGPSILRIQQVVRGDSAAYFCASSPLAYNEQFFGPGTRLTVL.

The table lists this clone with a count of one. J is TRBJ2-7 and V is TRBV13; 9 bases map to TRBD2. With V trimmed by 3 bases and J by 9 bases, 9 bases remained unmatched. Germline assignment: CDR1 PRHDT and CDR2 FYEKMQ (reference sequence). This CDR3 spans 14 amino acids. CDR3 sequence: CASSFSLTSGMQYF. CDR3 bases: TGTGCCAGCAGCTTTTCTTTGACTAGCGGAATGCAGTACTTC.

This clone was seen a handful of times. The CDR3 here is CASSPWTGKRQPQHF. As DNA, the CDR3 is TGCGCCAGCAGCCCGTGGACAGGAAAGAGGCAGCCCCAGCATTTT. The rearrangement links TRBV4-1 to TRBJ1-5; 7 nucleotides align to TRBD1. The CDR3 contains 15 residues. The V and J ends lost 4 bases and 7 bases, in that order; junction bases with no gene match: 10. From germline, CDR1 is MGHRA and CDR2 YSYEKL.

The rearrangement joins TRBV5-1 to TRBJ2-5; TRBD2 matches 9 bases. The CDR3 consists of 16 residues. Germline V lookup: CDR1 SGHRS, CDR2 YFSETQ. With V trimmed by 1 base and J by 1 base, 5 bases remained unmatched. The CDR3 reads CASSLTLAGSQETQYF. In nucleotides, the CDR3 is TGCGCCAGCAGCTTGACGCTAGCGGGATCCCAAGAGACCCAGTACTTC.